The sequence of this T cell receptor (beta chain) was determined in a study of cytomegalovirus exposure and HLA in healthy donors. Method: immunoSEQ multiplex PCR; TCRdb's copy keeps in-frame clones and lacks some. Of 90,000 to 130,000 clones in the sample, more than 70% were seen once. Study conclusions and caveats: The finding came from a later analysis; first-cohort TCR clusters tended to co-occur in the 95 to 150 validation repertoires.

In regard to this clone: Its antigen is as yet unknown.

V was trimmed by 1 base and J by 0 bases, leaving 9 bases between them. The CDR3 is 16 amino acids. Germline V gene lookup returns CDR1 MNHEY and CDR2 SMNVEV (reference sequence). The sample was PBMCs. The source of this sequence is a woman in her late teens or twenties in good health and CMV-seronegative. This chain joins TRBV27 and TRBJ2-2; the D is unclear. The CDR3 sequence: CASSLFGGSNTGELFF. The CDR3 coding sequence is TGTGCCAGCAGTTTATTTGGCGGTTCGAACACCGGGGAGCTGTTTTTT.